One sample yielded the 4 T cell receptor beta chains listed below, sequenced in a study of T cells in Graves' hyperthyroidism and ophthalmopathy. TCR beta CDR3 region amplification was performed from RNA transcripts. The primer set for the first-round RT-PCR of the TCR CDR3 was HTBI. Each CDR3 protein gets one entry after TCRdb re-called the multiplex PCR reads with MiXCR. The sample carries roughly 240,000 distinct CDR3 sequences, 24% recorded once. Sequencing used blood. These receptor sequences come from a woman aged 40 to 55 with Graves' ophthalmopathy.

This clonotype was seen a few times. The V and J genes are TRBV29-1 and TRBJ2-5; D is uncertain. CDR1 and CDR2 from the germline V gene are SQVTM and ANQGSEA. The length of the CDR3 is 11 residues. Trimming stripped 6 bases from V and 7 bases from J, with 12 bases between. CDR3 protein: CSVGFKGTQYF. CDR3 nucleotide sequence: TGCAGCGTAGGTTTCAAGGGGACCCAGTACTTC.

This clonotype was counted a few times. The chain carries TRBV3-1 and TRBJ2-2, with TRBD2 as a possible D gene (5 bases). V gave up 0 bases and J gave up 4 bases, with 15 bases separating them. This CDR3 has 17 amino acids. In germline, CDR1 is LGHDT, CDR2 YNNKEL (reference sequence). CDR3 amino acids: CASSQDPGLPFTGELFF. The CDR3 nucleotides read TGTGCCAGCAGCCAAGACCCCGGACTGCCATTCACCGGGGAGCTGTTTTTT.

This clonotype showed up many times. The genes are TRBV2 and TRBJ2-1, with 11 positions matching TRBD2. Germline-derived CDR1 and CDR2 are SNHLY and FYNNEI. The ends lost 1 base at V and 8 bases at J; junction bases unmatched: 4. This CDR3 contains 15 residues. CDR3 sequence reads: CASSEGGLAGDEQFF. The CDR3 nucleotides read TGTGCCAGCAGTGAAGGAGGACTAGCGGGCGATGAGCAGTTCTTC.

Ten or more counts support this clonotype. This chain links TRBV15 with TRBJ2-5; D tentatively reads TRBD1 or TRBD2 (5 bases each). Per the germline V gene, CDR1 is LNHNV and CDR2 is YYDKDF (reference sequence). V gave up 1 base and J gave up 2 bases, with 14 bases separating them. CDR3 length: 16 amino acids. CDR3 in amino acids: CATSRGGGQQQETQYF. In nucleotides, the CDR3 is TGTGCCACCAGCAGAGGGGGCGGGCAGCAACAAGAGACCCAGTACTTC.